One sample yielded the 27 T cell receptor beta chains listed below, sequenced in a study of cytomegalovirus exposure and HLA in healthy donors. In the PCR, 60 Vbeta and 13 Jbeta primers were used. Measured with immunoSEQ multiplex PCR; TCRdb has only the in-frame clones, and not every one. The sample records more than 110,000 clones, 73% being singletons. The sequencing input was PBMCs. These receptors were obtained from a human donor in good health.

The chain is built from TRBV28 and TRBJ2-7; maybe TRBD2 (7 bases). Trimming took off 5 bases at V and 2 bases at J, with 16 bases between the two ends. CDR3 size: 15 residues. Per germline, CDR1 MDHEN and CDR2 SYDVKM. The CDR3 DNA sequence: TGTGCCAGCAGTCCTACGGCGGGGGCAACCTACGAGCAGTACTTC. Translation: CASSPTAGATYEQYF.

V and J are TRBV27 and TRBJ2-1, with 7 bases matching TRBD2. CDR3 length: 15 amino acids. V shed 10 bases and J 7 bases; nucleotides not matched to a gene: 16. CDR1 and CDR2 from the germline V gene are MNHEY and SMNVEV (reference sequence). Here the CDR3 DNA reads TGTGCCACCAAGCCGGACGGCGGGAGAGGGAATGAGCAGTTCTTC. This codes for CATKPDGGRGNEQFF.

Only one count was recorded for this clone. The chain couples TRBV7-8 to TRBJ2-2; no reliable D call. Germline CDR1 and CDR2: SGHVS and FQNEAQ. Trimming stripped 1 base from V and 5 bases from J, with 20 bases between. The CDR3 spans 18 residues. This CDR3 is CASSLVHGISGRTGELFF. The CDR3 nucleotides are TGTGCCAGCAGCTTAGTGCACGGAATCTCAGGAAGGACCGGGGAGCTGTTTTTT.

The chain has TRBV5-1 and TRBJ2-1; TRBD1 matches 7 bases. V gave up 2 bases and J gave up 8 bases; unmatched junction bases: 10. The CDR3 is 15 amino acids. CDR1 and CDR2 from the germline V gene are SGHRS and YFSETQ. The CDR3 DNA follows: TGCGCCAGCAGCTTAGCGACAGGGAGTAACGATGAGCAGTTCTTC. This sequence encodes CASSLATGSNDEQFF.

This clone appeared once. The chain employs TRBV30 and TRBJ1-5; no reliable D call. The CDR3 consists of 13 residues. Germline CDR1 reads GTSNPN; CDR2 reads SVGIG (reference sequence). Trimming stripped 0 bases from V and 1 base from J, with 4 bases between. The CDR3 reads CAWSVRSNQPQHF. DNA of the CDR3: TGTGCCTGGAGTGTGCGAAGCAATCAGCCCCAGCATTTT.

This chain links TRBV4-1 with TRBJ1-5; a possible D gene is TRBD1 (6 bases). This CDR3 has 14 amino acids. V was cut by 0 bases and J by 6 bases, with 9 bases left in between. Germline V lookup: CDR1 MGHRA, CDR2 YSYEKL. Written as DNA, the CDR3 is TGCGCCAGCAGCCAAGAGGGGGCAGGTCAGCCCCAGCATTTT. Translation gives CASSQEGAGQPQHF.

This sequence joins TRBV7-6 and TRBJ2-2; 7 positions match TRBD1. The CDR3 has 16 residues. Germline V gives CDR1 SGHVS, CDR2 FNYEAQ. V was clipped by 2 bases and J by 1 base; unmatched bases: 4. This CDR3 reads CASSLPGQLNTGELFF. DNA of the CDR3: TGTGCCAGCAGCTTACCGGGACAGCTGAACACCGGGGAGCTGTTTTTT.

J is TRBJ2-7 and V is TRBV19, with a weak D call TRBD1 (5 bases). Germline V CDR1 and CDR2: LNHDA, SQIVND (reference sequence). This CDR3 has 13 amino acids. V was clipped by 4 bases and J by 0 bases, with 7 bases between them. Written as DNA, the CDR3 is TGTGCCAGTAGTAATAGGGGCTCCTACGAGCAGTACTTC. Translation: CASSNRGSYEQYF.

As DNA, the CDR3 is TGTGCCAGCAGCTTAGCTGGCATCGAGCAGTACTTC. Translation gives CASSLAGIEQYF. The chain is built from TRBV7-9 and TRBJ2-7; D gene ambiguous. V lost 0 bases, J lost 6 bases, and 6 bases lay in between. The CDR3 has 12 residues. Per the germline V gene, CDR1 is SEHNR and CDR2 is FQNEAQ (reference sequence).

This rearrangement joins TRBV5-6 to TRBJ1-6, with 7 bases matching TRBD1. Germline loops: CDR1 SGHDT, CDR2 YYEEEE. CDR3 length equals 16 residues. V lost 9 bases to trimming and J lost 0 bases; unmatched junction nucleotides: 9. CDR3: CATSPGGFSYNSPLHF. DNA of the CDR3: TGTGCCACGTCCCCAGGGGGATTCTCCTATAATTCACCCCTCCACTTT.

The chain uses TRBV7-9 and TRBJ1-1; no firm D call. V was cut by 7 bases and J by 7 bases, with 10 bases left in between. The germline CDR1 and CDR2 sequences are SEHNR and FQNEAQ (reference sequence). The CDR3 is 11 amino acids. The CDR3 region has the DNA TGTGCCAGCAACACTCCGGGTGAAGCTTTCTTT. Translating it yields CASNTPGEAFF.

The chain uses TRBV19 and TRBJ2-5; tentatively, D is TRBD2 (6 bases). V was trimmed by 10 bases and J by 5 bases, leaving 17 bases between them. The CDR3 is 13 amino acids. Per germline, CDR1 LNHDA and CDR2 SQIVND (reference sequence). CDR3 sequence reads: CATRDSLGETQYF. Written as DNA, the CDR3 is TGTGCCACCCGGGACTCACTAGGGGAGACCCAGTACTTC.

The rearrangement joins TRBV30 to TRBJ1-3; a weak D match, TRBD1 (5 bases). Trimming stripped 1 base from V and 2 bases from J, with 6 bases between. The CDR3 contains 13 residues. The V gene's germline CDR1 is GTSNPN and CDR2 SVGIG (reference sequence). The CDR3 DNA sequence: TGTGCCTGGAGTGCGGGGGCTGGAAACACCATATATTTT. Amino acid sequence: CAWSAGAGNTIYF.

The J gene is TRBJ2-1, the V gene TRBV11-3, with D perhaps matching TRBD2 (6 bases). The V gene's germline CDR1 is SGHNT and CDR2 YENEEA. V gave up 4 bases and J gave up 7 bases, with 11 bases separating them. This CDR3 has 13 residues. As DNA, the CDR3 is TGTGCCAGCAGCTCTTATCGGGGGAATGAGCAGTTCTTC. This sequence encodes CASSSYRGNEQFF.

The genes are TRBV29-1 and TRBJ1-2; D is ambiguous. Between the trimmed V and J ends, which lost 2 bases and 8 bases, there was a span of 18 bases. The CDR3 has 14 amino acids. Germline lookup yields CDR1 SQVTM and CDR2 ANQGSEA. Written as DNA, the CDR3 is TGCAGCGTTGAAAGGCGGGAGTCATATTTAGGCTACACCTTC. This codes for CSVERRESYLGYTF.

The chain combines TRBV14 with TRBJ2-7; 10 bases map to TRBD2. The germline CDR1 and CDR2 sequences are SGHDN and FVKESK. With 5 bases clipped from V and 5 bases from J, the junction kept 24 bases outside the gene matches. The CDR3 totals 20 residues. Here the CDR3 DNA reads TGTGCCAGCAGCGACACAAGTTCCCTAGCGGGAGTGGGCCGCAGGGACGAGCAGTACTTC. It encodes CASSDTSSLAGVGRRDEQYF.

CDR3 region: CATSKIAGWVNEQFF. DNA of the CDR3: TGTGCCACCAGCAAAATCGCAGGGTGGGTCAATGAGCAGTTCTTC. J is TRBJ2-1 and V is TRBV15, with a weak D call TRBD1 (5 bases). Trimming removed 4 bases from V and 6 bases from J, with 16 bases in between. Germline V gene data show CDR1 as LNHNV and CDR2 as YYDKDF (reference sequence). The CDR3 length is 15 residues.

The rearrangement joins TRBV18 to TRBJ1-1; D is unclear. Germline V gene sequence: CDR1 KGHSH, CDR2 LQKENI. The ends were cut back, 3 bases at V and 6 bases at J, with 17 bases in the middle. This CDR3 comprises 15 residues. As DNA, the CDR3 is TGTGCCAGCTCACCCGAGGCGGGCGGGCGGTCTGAAGCTTTCTTT. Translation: CASSPEAGGRSEAFF.

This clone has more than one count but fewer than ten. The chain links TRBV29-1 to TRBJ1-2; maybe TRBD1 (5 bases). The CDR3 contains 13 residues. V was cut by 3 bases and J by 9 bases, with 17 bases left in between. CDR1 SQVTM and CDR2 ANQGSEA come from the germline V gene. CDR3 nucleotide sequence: TGCAGCGTTGAGGGGGGACTGTCCCAAAGCTACACCTTC. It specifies CSVEGGLSQSYTF.

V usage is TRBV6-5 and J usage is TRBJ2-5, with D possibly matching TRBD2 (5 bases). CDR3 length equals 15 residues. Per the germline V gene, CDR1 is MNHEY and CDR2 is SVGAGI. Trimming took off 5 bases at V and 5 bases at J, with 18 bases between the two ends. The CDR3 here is CASSRNAGFAETQYF. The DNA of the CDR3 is TGTGCCAGCAGTCGAAACGCGGGCTTCGCGGAGACCCAGTACTTC.

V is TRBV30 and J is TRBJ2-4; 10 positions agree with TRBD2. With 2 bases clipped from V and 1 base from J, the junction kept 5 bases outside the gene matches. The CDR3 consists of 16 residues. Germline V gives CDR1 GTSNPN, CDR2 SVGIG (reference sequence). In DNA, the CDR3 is TGTGCCTGGAGTAGCGGGAGGGCCGTCGCCAAAAACATTCAGTACTTC. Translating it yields CAWSSGRAVAKNIQYF.

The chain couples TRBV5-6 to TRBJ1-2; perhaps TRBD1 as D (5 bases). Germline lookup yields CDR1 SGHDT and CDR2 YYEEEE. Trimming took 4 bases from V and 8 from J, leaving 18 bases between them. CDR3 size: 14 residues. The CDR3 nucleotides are TGTGCCAGCAGCCCCGCCCTGGGACTTCGGGGCTACACCTTC. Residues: CASSPALGLRGYTF.

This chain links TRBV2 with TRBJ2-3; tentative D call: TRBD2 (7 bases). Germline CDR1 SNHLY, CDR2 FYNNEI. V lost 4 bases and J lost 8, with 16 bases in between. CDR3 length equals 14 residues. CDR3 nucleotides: TGTGCCAGCAGTGTTGGGGGGGGGCAGGGTACGCAGTATTTT. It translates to CASSVGGGQGTQYF.

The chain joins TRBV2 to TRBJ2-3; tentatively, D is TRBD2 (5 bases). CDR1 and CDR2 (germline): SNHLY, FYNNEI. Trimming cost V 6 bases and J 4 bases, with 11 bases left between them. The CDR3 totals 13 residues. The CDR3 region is CASRPTRADTQYF. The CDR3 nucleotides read TGTGCCAGCAGACCTACTAGGGCAGATACGCAGTATTTT. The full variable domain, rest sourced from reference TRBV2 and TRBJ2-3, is EPEVTQTPSHQVTQMGQEVILRCVPISNHLYFYWYRQILGQKVEFLVSFYNNEISEKSEIFDDQFSVERPDGSNFTLKIRSTKLEDSAMYFCASRPTRADTQYFGPGTRLTVL.

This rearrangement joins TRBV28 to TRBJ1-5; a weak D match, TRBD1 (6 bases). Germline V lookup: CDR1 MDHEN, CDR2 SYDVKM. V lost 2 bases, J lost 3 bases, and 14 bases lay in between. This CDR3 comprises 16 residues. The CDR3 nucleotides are TGTGCCAGCAGTTTAGGAGTTTGGGGGCCCAATCAGCCCCAGCATTTT. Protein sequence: CASSLGVWGPNQPQHF.

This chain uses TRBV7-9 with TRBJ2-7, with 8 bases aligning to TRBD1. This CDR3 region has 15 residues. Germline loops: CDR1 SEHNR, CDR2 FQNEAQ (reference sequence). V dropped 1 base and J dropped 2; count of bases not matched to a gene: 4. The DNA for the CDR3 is TGTGCCAGCAGCTTAGGTCAGGGGGCAACCTACGAGCAGTACTTC. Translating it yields CASSLGQGATYEQYF. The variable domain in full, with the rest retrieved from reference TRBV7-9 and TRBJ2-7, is DTGVSQNPRHKITKRGQNVTFRCDPISEHNRLYWYRQTLGQGPEFLTYFQNEAQLEKSRLLSDRFSAERPKGSFSTLEIQRTEQGDSAMYLCASSLGQGATYEQYFGPGTRLTVT.

DNA for the CDR3: TGTGCCAGCATCCAGAACACTGAAGCTTTCTTT. It specifies CASIQNTEAFF. This chain connects TRBV6-4 to TRBJ1-1; D not resolved. Germline V gene data show CDR1 as MRHNA and CDR2 as SNTAGT. This CDR3 has 11 amino acids. Trimming removed 7 bases at V and 1 base at J, with 4 bases between.